The clone carrying this T cell receptor (beta chain) was recorded once. Its specificity is not known. The data belong to a study of cytomegalovirus exposure and HLA in healthy donors. Study-level information: A previous analysis identified approximately 120 million unique TCR beta sequences derived from around 200 million T cells. Study-wide results and caveats: In a later analysis, TCR beta V- and J-gene trimming showed a link to a missense DCLRE1C variant.

Germline V CDR1 and CDR2: MNHNS, SASEGT. J gave up 2 bases and V 8 bases, and 6 bases lay outside the gene matches. The CDR3 totals 14 residues. 60 Vbeta and 13 Jbeta primers were used in PCR. Clones were read by immunoSEQ multiplex PCR, and TCRdb kept only the in-frame ones, dropping some. The table has under 200,000 clones, roughly 80% seen once. The rearrangement links TRBV6-1 to TRBJ2-7; 10 positions match TRBD2. The TCR comes from a girl aged 2 to 9 in good health and CMV-seropositive. Sequenced material: PBMCs. The DNA of the CDR3 is TGTGCCAGCGGAGAGCGGGAGGGAACCTACGAGCAGTACTTC. Its protein is CASGEREGTYEQYF.